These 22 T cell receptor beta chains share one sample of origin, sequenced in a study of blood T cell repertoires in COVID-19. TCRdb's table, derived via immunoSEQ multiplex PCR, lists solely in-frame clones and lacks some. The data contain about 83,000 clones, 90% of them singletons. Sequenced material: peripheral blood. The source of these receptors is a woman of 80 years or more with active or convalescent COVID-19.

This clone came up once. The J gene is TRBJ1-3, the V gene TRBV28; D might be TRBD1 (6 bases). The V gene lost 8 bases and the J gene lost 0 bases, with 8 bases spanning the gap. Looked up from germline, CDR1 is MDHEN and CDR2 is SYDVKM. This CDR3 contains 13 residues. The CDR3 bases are TGTGCCAGCGGGACAATCTCTGGAAACACCATATATTTT. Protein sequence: CASGTISGNTIYF.

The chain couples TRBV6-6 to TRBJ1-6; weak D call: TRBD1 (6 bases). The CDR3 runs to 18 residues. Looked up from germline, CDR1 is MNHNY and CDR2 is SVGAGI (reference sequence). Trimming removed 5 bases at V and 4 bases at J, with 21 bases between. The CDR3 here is CASSRGSLRTVYNSPLHF. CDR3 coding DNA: TGTGCCAGCAGTCGAGGAAGCCTTCGGACAGTGTATAATTCACCCCTCCACTTT.

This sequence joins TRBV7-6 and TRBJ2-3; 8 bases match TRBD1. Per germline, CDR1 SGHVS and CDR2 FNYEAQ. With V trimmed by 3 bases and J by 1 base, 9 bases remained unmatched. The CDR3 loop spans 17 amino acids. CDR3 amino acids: CASSLGQEFWGTDTQYF. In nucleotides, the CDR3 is TGTGCCAGCAGCTTGGGACAGGAATTTTGGGGCACAGATACGCAGTATTTT. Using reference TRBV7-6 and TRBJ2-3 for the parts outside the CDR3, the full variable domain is GAGVSQSPRYKVTKRGQDVALRCDPISGHVSLYWYRQALGQGPEFLTYFNYEAQQDKSGLPNDRFSAERPEGSISTLTIQRTEQRDSAMYRCASSLGQEFWGTDTQYFGPGTRLTVL.

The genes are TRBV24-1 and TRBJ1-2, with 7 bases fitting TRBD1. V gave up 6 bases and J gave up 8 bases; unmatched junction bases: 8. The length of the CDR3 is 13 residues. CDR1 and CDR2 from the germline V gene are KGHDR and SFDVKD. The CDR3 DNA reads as TGTGCCACCAGTTTCAGGGGGGCGTCCGGCTACACCTTC. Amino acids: CATSFRGASGYTF.

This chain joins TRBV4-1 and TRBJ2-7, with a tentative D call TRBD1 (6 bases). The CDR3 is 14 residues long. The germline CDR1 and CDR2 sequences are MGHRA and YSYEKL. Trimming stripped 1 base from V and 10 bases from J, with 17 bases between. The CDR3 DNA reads TGCGCCAGCAGCCAAGCCCTATCGGTCAGGGGCCAGTACTTC. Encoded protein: CASSQALSVRGQYF.

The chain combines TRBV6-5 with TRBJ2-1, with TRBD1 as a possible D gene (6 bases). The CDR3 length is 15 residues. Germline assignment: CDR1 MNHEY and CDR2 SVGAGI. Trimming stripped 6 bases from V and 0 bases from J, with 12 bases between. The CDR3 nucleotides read TGTGCCAGCAGCCGTTCCAGGGGCTCCTACAATGAGCAGTTCTTC. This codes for CASSRSRGSYNEQFF.

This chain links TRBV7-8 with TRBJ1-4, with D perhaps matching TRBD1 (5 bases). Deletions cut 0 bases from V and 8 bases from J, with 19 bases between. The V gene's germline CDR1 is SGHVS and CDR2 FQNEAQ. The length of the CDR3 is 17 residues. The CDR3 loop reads CASSLARAPGSGEKLFF. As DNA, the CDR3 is TGTGCCAGCAGCTTAGCGCGCGCCCCAGGGTCAGGCGAAAAACTGTTTTTT. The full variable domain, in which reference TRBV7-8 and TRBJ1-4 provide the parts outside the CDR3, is GAGVSQSPRYKVAKRGQDVALRCDPISGHVSLFWYQQALGQGPEFLTYFQNEAQLDKSGLPSDRFFAERPEGSVSTLKIQRTQQEDSAVYLCASSLARAPGSGEKLFFGSGTQLSVL.

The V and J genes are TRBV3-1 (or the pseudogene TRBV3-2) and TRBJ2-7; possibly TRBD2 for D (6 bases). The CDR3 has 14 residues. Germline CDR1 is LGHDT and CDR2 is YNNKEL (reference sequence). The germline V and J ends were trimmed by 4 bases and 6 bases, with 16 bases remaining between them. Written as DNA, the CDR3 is TGTGCCAGCAGCCCAGCCGGGACTCTGGGCGAGCAGTACTTC. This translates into CASSPAGTLGEQYF.

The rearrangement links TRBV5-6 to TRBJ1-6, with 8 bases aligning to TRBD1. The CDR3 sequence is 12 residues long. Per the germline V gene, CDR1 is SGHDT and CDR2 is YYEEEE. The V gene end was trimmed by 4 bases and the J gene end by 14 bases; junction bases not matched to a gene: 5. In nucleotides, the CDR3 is TGTGCCAGCAGCCCGGACAGGGCAACCCTCCACTTT. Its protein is CASSPDRATLHF.

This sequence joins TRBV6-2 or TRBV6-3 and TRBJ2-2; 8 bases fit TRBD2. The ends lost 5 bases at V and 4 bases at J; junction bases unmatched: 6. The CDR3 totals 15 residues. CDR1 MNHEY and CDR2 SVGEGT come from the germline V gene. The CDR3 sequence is CASSLLAGPTGELFF. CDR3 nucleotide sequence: TGTGCCAGCAGTCTTCTAGCGGGTCCCACCGGGGAGCTGTTTTTT.

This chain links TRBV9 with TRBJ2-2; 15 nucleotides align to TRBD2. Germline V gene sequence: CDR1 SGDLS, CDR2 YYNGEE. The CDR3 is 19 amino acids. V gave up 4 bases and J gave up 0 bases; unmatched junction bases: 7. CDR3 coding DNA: TGTGCCAGCAGCCGTGGACTAGCGGGGGGGCTCGCGAACACCGGGGAGCTGTTTTTT. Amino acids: CASSRGLAGGLANTGELFF. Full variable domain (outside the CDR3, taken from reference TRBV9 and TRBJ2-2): DSGVTQTPKHLITATGQRVTLRCSPRSGDLSVYWYQQSLDQGLQFLIQYYNGEERAKGNILERFSAQQFPDLHSELNLSSLELGDSALYFCASSRGLAGGLANTGELFFGEGSRLTVL.

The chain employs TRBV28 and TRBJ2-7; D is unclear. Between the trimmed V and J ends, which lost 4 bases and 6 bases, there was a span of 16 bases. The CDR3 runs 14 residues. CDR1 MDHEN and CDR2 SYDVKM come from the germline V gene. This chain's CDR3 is CASSSGHYVLEQYF. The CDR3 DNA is TGTGCCAGCAGTTCGGGTCACTACGTCCTCGAGCAGTACTTC. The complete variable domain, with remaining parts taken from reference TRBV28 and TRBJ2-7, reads DVKVTQSSRYLVKRTGEKVFLECVQDMDHENMFWYRQDPGLGLRLIYFSYDVKMKEKGDIPEGYSVSREKKERFSLILESASTNQTSMYLCASSSGHYVLEQYFGPGTRLTVT.

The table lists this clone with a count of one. This chain's CDR3 is CASSDRGLASGTQYF. Here the CDR3 DNA reads TGTGCCAGCAGCGATCGGGGACTAGCTTCGGGGACCCAGTACTTC. The V call is TRBV9, the J call TRBJ2-5; 9 nucleotides align to TRBD2. This CDR3 is built from 15 residues. V gave up 3 bases and J gave up 7 bases; unmatched junction bases: 10. CDR1 is SGDLS, CDR2 YYNGEE, per germline.

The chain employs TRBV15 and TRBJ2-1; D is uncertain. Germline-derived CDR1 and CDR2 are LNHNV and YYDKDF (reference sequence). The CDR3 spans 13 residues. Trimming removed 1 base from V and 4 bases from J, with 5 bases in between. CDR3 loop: CATSRGAYNEQFF. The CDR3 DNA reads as TGTGCCACCAGCAGAGGGGCGTACAATGAGCAGTTCTTC.

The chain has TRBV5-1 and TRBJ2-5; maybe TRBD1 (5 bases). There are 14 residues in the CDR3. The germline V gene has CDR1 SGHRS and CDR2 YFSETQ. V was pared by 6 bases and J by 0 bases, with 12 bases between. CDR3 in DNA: TGCGCCAGCACGAGAACAGGTTACCAAGAGACCCAGTACTTC. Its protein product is CASTRTGYQETQYF.

CDR3 DNA sequence: TGTGCCAGCAGCCATAGTTGCGGGGCTGAAGCTTTCTTT. Translation: CASSHSCGAEAFF. The chain is built from TRBV3-1 (or the pseudogene TRBV3-2) and TRBJ1-1; unclear D gene. CDR3 size: 13 residues. From germline, CDR1 is LGHDT and CDR2 YNNKEL (reference sequence). V shed 3 bases and J shed 6 bases, with 11 bases lying between them.

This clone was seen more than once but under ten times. CDR3 DNA: TGTGCCAGCAGCCAAGAAGGAGGGAGCAATTCACCCCTCCACTTT. It encodes CASSQEGGSNSPLHF. V usage is TRBV14 and J usage is TRBJ1-6; D remains unclear. The CDR3 is 15 amino acids. Germline values: CDR1 SGHDN, CDR2 FVKESK. V was trimmed by 0 bases and J by 7 bases, leaving 10 bases between them.

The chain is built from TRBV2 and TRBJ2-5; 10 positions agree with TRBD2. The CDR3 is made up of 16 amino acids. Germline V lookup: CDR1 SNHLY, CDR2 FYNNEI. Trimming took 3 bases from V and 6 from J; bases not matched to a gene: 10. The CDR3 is CASSEAQRGGVKTQYF. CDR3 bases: TGTGCCAGCAGTGAGGCCCAGCGGGGGGGCGTAAAGACCCAGTACTTC.

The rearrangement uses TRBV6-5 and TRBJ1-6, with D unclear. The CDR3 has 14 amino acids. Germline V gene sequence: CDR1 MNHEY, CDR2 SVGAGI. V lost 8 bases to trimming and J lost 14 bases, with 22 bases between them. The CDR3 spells CASRLVRREGTLHF. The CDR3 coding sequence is TGTGCCAGCCGACTGGTCCGGCGCGAGGGAACCCTCCACTTT.

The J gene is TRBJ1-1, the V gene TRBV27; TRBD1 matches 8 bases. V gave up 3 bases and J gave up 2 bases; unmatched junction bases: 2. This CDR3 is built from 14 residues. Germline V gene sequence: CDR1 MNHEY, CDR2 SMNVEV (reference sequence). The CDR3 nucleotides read TGTGCCAGCAGTTTGGACAGGGTCAACACTGAAGCTTTCTTT. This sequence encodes CASSLDRVNTEAFF.

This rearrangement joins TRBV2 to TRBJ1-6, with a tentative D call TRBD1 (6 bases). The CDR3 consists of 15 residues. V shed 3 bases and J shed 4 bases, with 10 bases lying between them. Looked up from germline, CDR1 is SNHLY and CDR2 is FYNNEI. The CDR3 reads CASSDRGFYNSPLHF. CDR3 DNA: TGTGCCAGCAGTGACAGGGGCTTTTATAATTCACCCCTCCACTTT.

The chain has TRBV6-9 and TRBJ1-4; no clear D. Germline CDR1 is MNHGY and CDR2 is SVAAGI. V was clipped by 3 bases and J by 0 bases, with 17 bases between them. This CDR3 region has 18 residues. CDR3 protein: CASSYPLPHTTTNEKLFF. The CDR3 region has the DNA TGTGCCAGCAGTTACCCTCTCCCTCACACCACAACTAATGAAAAACTGTTTTTT.